This entry lists 29 T cell receptor beta chains sequenced from one sample in a study of memory CD4+ T cells and cytomegalovirus serostatus (dated by TCRdb to about 2019). Libraries were constructed by the immunoSEQ multiplex PCR assay. TCRdb mirrors the immuneACCESS table, restricted to in-frame sequences. Some clones are absent from its copies; in checked studies, under half trace to an unresolved V gene, and the reason for the others is unknown. For this sample there are about 80,000 clones; 80% appear just once. The top ten clones comprise around 0.84% of the sample. A FACSAria II was used to sort memory CD4+ T cells, defined as single viable CD3+CD4+CD8-CD45RO+ cells. Sequencing input: memory CD4+ T cells from blood. These receptors came from an adult in good health and CMV-seronegative.

The chain links TRBV27 to TRBJ2-7; D is uncertain. This CDR3 spans 12 amino acids. The ends were cut back, 6 bases at V and 4 bases at J, with 10 bases in the middle. The germline V gene encodes CDR1 MNHEY and CDR2 SMNVEV (reference sequence). CDR3: CASRQPGYEQYF. The CDR3 DNA reads TGTGCCAGCAGACAACCGGGTTACGAGCAGTACTTC.

This chain joins TRBV25-1 and TRBJ1-2; no definite D call. This CDR3 has 15 residues. V lost 1 base to trimming and J lost 4 bases, with 13 bases between them. Per the germline V gene, CDR1 is MGHDK and CDR2 is SYGVNS. The CDR3 nucleotides are TGTGCCAGCAGTGAATCCGAGGGATTTTCCTATGGCTACACCTTC. It encodes CASSESEGFSYGYTF.

The chain links TRBV10-2 to TRBJ2-7, with TRBD2 matching 13 bases. The CDR3 sequence is 16 residues long. Trimming took 6 bases from V and 2 from J; bases not matched to a gene: 7. The V gene's germline CDR1 is WSHSY and CDR2 SAAADI. The CDR3 DNA follows: TGCGCCAGCAGCCCCGCGGGACTAGCGGGGACCTACGAGCAGTACTTC. Translated, it gives CASSPAGLAGTYEQYF.

This clone appeared a few times. This sequence joins TRBV18 and TRBJ1-2; 7 bases align to TRBD1. Losses at the gene ends were 3 bases for V and 4 bases for J; bases not matched to a gene: 5. Germline V gives CDR1 KGHSH, CDR2 LQKENI. The CDR3 totals 14 residues. The CDR3 bases are TGTGCCAGCTCACCTGCGGGGACAGCCTATGGCTACACCTTC. Its protein product is CASSPAGTAYGYTF.

The chain is built from TRBV6-1 and TRBJ1-6, with no clear D. Trimming shortened V by 1 base and J by 6 bases, and 4 bases separated the two germline ends. The CDR3 is 13 residues long. Germline V lookup: CDR1 MNHNS, CDR2 SASEGT. CDR3: CASSEGVNSPLHF. DNA of the CDR3: TGTGCCAGCAGTGAAGGGGTTAATTCACCCCTCCACTTT.

The gene calls are TRBV18 and TRBJ2-4, with 8 bases aligning to TRBD1. V lost 3 bases, J lost 1 base, and 14 bases stayed unmatched. This CDR3 region has 19 residues. Germline V lookup: CDR1 KGHSH, CDR2 LQKENI. The CDR3 protein is CASSPWGRGQQVAKNIQYF. The CDR3, as DNA: TGTGCCAGCTCACCTTGGGGCAGGGGGCAACAGGTGGCCAAAAACATTCAGTACTTC.

The sample holds one count of this clone. The CDR3 DNA is TGTGCCAGCTCCCCCGGGACAGGAGAGTTTGCTGAAGCTTTCTTT. It specifies CASSPGTGEFAEAFF. The chain links TRBV18 to TRBJ1-1; 8 positions agree with TRBD1. Germline-derived CDR1 and CDR2 are KGHSH and LQKENI. The CDR3 contains 15 residues. V lost 6 bases, J lost 6 bases, and 12 bases stayed unmatched.

In the case of this clone: One junction end disagrees with the germline gene, perhaps due to a read error. The V gene is TRBV2, the J gene TRBJ1-6; no clear D. CDR3 length: 11 amino acids. Germline V gene sequence: CDR1 SNHLY, CDR2 FYNNEI. DNA for the CDR3: TGTGCCAACAGTCGAAATTCACCCCTCCACTTT. Translated: CANSRNSPLHF.

The CDR3 nucleotides are TGCGCCAGCAGCTTTGACAGGGTGACTGGAAACACCATATATTTT. It translates to CASSFDRVTGNTIYF. The rearrangement links TRBV5-1 to TRBJ1-3; 7 bases map to TRBD1. Germline values: CDR1 SGHRS, CDR2 YFSETQ. The CDR3 is 15 amino acids. After removal of 2 bases from V and 2 bases from J, the junction contained 4 bases not matched to a gene.

The chain employs TRBV5-1 and TRBJ2-3; D is unclear. The V end lost 4 bases, the J end lost 2 bases, and 5 bases lay between the germline ends. CDR3 size: 12 residues. Germline V gives CDR1 SGHRS, CDR2 YFSETQ. Here the CDR3 reads CASSLYTDTQYF. Written as DNA, the CDR3 is TGCGCCAGCAGCCTATACACAGATACGCAGTATTTT.

The rearrangement links TRBV11-2 to TRBJ1-1, with D perhaps matching TRBD1 (5 bases). The CDR3 loop spans 16 amino acids. Trimming pared 4 bases from V and 1 base from J, leaving 16 bases between. CDR1 is SGHAT, CDR2 FQNNGV, per germline. The CDR3 DNA reads as TGTGCCAGCAGCTCCGAGCCGGGACGGCAGAACACTGAAGCTTTCTTT. Encoded protein: CASSSEPGRQNTEAFF.

In DNA, the CDR3 is TGCAGCGTTGAAGGGAGAGGGACCTTTCGCCGGGGTGAGCAGTTCTTC. It translates to CSVEGRGTFRRGEQFF. The chain joins TRBV29-1 to TRBJ2-1; the D call may be TRBD1 or TRBD2 (5 bases each). CDR1 is SQVTM, CDR2 ANQGSEA, per germline. Trimming took 1 base from V and 9 from J, leaving 22 bases between them. CDR3 length: 16 amino acids.

The rearrangement uses TRBV18 and TRBJ1-2; D might be TRBD1 (6 bases). The CDR3 has 14 residues. The germline CDR1 and CDR2 sequences are KGHSH and LQKENI. V was clipped by 4 bases and J by 2 bases, with 11 bases between them. CDR3 sequence: CASSQGDRNYGYTF. In DNA form, the CDR3 reads TGTGCCAGCTCACAGGGGGATCGCAACTATGGCTACACCTTC.

The chain recombines TRBV29-1 with TRBJ1-1; 10 bases fit TRBD1. V gave up 6 bases and J gave up 4 bases; unmatched junction bases: 17. The CDR3 is made up of 17 amino acids. Per the germline V gene, CDR1 is SQVTM and CDR2 is ANQGSEA. This CDR3 reads CSVGVDRGRVRVTEAFF. CDR3 coding DNA: TGCAGCGTGGGGGTTGACAGGGGGCGAGTCCGTGTCACTGAAGCTTTCTTT.

CDR3 loop: CASTAWGQQDTQYF. In DNA, the CDR3 is TGTGCCAGCACAGCGTGGGGTCAGCAAGATACGCAGTATTTT. The chain has TRBV5-8 and TRBJ2-3; no clear D gene. V was cut by 6 bases and J by 5 bases, with 16 bases left in between. The germline V gene has CDR1 SGHTS and CDR2 YDEGEE. The length of the CDR3 is 14 residues.

The chain carries TRBV27 and TRBJ1-1; D gene unclear. Germline loops: CDR1 MNHEY, CDR2 SMNVEV (reference sequence). V shed 5 bases and J shed 1 base, with 17 bases lying between them. This CDR3 has 16 amino acids. The CDR3 bases are TGTGCCAGCAGTACAAACGGAGGACTGGGGAACACTGAAGCTTTCTTT. It specifies CASSTNGGLGNTEAFF.

The chain employs TRBV29-1 and TRBJ1-4, with D perhaps TRBD1 (5 bases). The CDR3 has 12 amino acids. V lost 6 bases and J lost 8, with 13 bases in between. CDR1 is SQVTM and CDR2 is ANQGSEA in the germline V gene. CDR3 in amino acids: CSVARQNEKLFF. DNA for the CDR3: TGCAGCGTCGCGAGACAGAACGAAAAACTGTTTTTT. Based on the CDR3 plus reference TRBV29-1 and TRBJ1-4, the full variable domain is SAVISQKPSRDICQRGTSLTIQCQVDSQVTMMFWYRQQPGQSLTLIATANQGSEATYESGFVIDKFPISRPNLTFSTLTVSNMSPEDSSIYLCSVARQNEKLFFGSGTQLSVL.

The chain recombines TRBV6-4 with TRBJ2-7, with unresolved D. This CDR3 is 14 amino acids long. Trimming removed 2 bases at V and 6 bases at J, with 14 bases between. From germline, CDR1 is MRHNA and CDR2 SNTAGT. CDR3 amino acids: CASSDPGSFPEQYF. For the CDR3, the DNA is TGTGCCAGCAGTGACCCCGGGTCTTTTCCCGAGCAGTACTTC.

The J gene is TRBJ1-6, the V gene TRBV21-1; the table calls TRBD1, which could not be checked here. TRBV21-1 is designated a pseudogene. CDR3 length: 13 residues. CDR3 protein: CASSKAKGSPLHF. CDR3 DNA: TGTGCCAGCAGCAAGGCGAAGGGGTCACCCCTCCACTTT.

V gene TRBV7-3 combines with J gene TRBJ1-4; 8 bases line up with TRBD1. The ends lost 3 bases at V and 1 base at J; junction bases unmatched: 4. CDR3 size: 16 residues. CDR1 SGHTA and CDR2 FQGTGA come from the germline V gene. The CDR3 protein is CASSFDRGRTNEKLFF. Written as DNA, the CDR3 is TGTGCCAGCAGCTTCGACAGGGGACGAACTAATGAAAAACTGTTTTTT.

V gene TRBV19 combines with J gene TRBJ2-7; D might be TRBD1 (6 bases). CDR3 length: 16 residues. Looked up from germline, CDR1 is LNHDA and CDR2 is SQIVND (reference sequence). Trimming left V 2 bases short and J 3 bases short, with 17 bases between. The CDR3 reads CASSILGTGSRYEQYF. The DNA for the CDR3 is TGTGCCAGTAGTATATTGGGTACAGGGAGCCGCTACGAGCAGTACTTC.

This chain connects TRBV28 to TRBJ2-3; D unresolved. Trimming took off 6 bases at V and 2 bases at J, with 3 bases between the two ends. From germline, CDR1 is MDHEN and CDR2 SYDVKM. The CDR3 covers 11 residues. The CDR3 loop reads CASRDTDTQYF. CDR3 bases: TGTGCCAGCAGAGACACAGATACGCAGTATTTT.

This clone was counted a single time. The chain has TRBV29-1 and TRBJ2-7, with D tentatively TRBD1 (6 bases). This CDR3 has 14 residues. Germline assignment: CDR1 SQVTM and CDR2 ANQGSEA. Trimming cost V 4 bases and J 0 bases, with 13 bases left between them. DNA for the CDR3: TGCAGCGTTGTGGGACAAATAAGCTCCTACGAGCAGTACTTC. Its protein is CSVVGQISSYEQYF.

This clone has a handful of counts. This chain joins TRBV7-2 and TRBJ1-3; TRBD1 is a possible D gene (5 bases). The CDR3 length is 18 residues. Trimming left V 5 bases short and J 0 bases short, with 20 bases between. In germline, CDR1 is SGHTA, CDR2 FQGNSA. CDR3 in amino acids: CASSQAGGTHNSGNTIYF. CDR3 DNA sequence: TGTGCCAGCAGCCAAGCCGGGGGGACCCATAACTCTGGAAACACCATATATTTT.

In DNA, the CDR3 is TGTGCCAGCAGTTCCCGAGGGGGGGACTCACCGGATGGCTACACCTTC. It is translated as CASSSRGGDSPDGYTF. This chain uses TRBV7-9 with TRBJ1-2, with a possible D match to TRBD1 (6 bases). The CDR3 is made up of 16 amino acids. V lost 6 bases, J lost 6 bases, and 23 bases lay in between. Germline CDR1 is SEHNR and CDR2 is FQNEAQ (reference sequence).

The CDR3 spells CSVGTGHYGYTF. The CDR3 region has the DNA TGCAGCGTGGGGACAGGGCACTATGGCTACACCTTC. This sequence joins TRBV29-1 and TRBJ1-2, with 9 nucleotides matching TRBD1. Trimming at V came to 6 bases and at J to 3 bases, leaving 2 bases not matched to a gene. This CDR3 has 12 residues. The germline V gene has CDR1 SQVTM and CDR2 ANQGSEA. Full variable domain (missing parts from reference TRBV29-1 and TRBJ1-2): SAVISQKPSRDICQRGTSLTIQCQVDSQVTMMFWYRQQPGQSLTLIATANQGSEATYESGFVIDKFPISRPNLTFSTLTVSNMSPEDSSIYLCSVGTGHYGYTFGSGTRLTVV.

The chain recombines TRBV6-5 with TRBJ1-1; 7 bases map to TRBD1. V dropped 5 bases and J dropped 3; count of bases not matched to a gene: 6. Germline CDR1 and CDR2: MNHEY and SVGAGI. This CDR3 is built from 14 residues. The DNA for the CDR3 is TGTGCCAGCAGTGGGATGCAGGGGGACACTGAAGCTTTCTTT. This encodes CASSGMQGDTEAFF.

This clone was recorded only once. The chain joins TRBV14 to TRBJ2-2, with D tentatively TRBD1 or TRBD2 (5 bases each). The ends were cut back, 0 bases at V and 0 bases at J, with 8 bases in the middle. This CDR3 comprises 16 residues. In germline, CDR1 is SGHDN, CDR2 FVKESK. The CDR3: CASSQEGVANTGELFF. CDR3 sequence (DNA): TGTGCCAGCAGCCAAGAGGGGGTCGCGAACACCGGGGAGCTGTTTTTT.

The genes are TRBV6-6 and TRBJ1-2; 7 nucleotides match TRBD1. The CDR3 runs 15 residues. Unmatched junction bases numbered 14, after V lost 6 bases and J lost 7 bases. CDR1 is MNHNY and CDR2 is SVGAGI in the germline V gene (reference sequence). The CDR3 loop reads CASRLNPDRDLGYTF. For the CDR3, the DNA is TGTGCCAGCAGACTGAATCCCGACAGGGATCTTGGCTACACCTTC.